Shown below are 26 T cell receptor beta chains from a single sample sequenced in a study of blood T cells in healthy people across ages. A second about 6 to 11 cycle PCR used barcoded and J-beta primers. TCRdb used MiXCR to reprocess the 5' RACE reads, holding one entry per CDR3 protein. The data contain 700,000 to 850,000 distinct CDR3 sequences, 35% to 40% of them seen just once; the ten biggest clones take up under 15%. The sequenced sample was blood. The receptor set was obtained from a man younger than 35 in good health.

A few counts support this clonotype. This chain links TRBV2 with TRBJ2-1; D possibly uses TRBD1 or TRBD2 (7 bases each). The CDR3 has 15 residues. The V gene's germline CDR1 is SNHLY and CDR2 FYNNEI. V gave up 5 bases and J gave up 5 bases, with 16 bases separating them. CDR3 bases: TGTGCCAGCAGTCCCCCAGGGGGGGAAGACAATGAGCAGTTCTTC. This codes for CASSPPGGEDNEQFF.

The sample holds a few counts of this clonotype. The gene calls are TRBV7-9 and TRBJ2-5; perhaps TRBD2 as D (6 bases). The ends were cut back, 1 base at V and 2 bases at J, with 14 bases in the middle. The CDR3 spans 16 residues. CDR1 and CDR2 (germline): SEHNR, FQNEAQ (reference sequence). The CDR3 spells CASSLGNLASQETQYF. The CDR3 DNA reads as TGTGCCAGCAGCTTAGGAAATCTAGCGAGTCAAGAGACCCAGTACTTC.

Notes on this clonotype: One base away lies a much larger clone, so this may be a sequencing read error. The rearrangement joins TRBV6-2 or TRBV6-3 to TRBJ2-1, with D perhaps TRBD2 (6 bases). The J call may be incorrect, as the DNA end agrees better with TRBJ2-7. Germline lookup yields CDR1 MNHEY and CDR2 SVGEGT. The CDR3 consists of 15 residues. The CDR3 is CASSSGEAVYNEQYF. The CDR3 nucleotides read TGTGCCAGCAGCTCCGGGGAGGCCGTATACAATGAGCAGTACTTC.

The V and J genes are TRBV12-3 or TRBV12-4 and TRBJ1-5; 8 bases align to TRBD1. With 6 bases clipped from V and 2 bases from J, the junction kept 3 bases outside the gene matches. The CDR3 length is 14 residues. The CDR3 DNA sequence: TGTGCCAGCAGATACAGGGGGGGCAATCAGCCCCAGCATTTT. This codes for CASRYRGGNQPQHF.

Worth noting for this clonotype: A read error may account for a junction end that differs from germline. CDR3 amino acids: CASSQGTAGMGNQSQHF. The CDR3 DNA reads as TGTGCCAGCAGCCAAGGAACGGCAGGGATGGGCAATCAGTCCCAGCATTTT. This rearrangement joins TRBV3-1 to TRBJ1-5; TRBD1 is a possible D gene (5 bases). The CDR3 extends over 17 amino acids. Germline V lookup: CDR1 LGHDT, CDR2 YNNKEL (reference sequence).

The chain has TRBV5-1 and TRBJ1-5; TRBD1 is a possible D gene (5 bases). The CDR3 length is 17 residues. Germline assignment: CDR1 SGHRS and CDR2 YFSETQ. Trimming took 0 bases from V and 3 from J, leaving 16 bases between them. CDR3 protein: CASSLGVLGRDNQPQHF. The DNA of the CDR3 is TGCGCCAGCAGCTTGGGGGTCTTGGGACGGGACAATCAGCCCCAGCATTTT.

This clonotype was counted a few times. V is TRBV6-5 and J is TRBJ2-7; 7 nucleotides agree with TRBD2. Germline V gives CDR1 MNHEY, CDR2 SVGAGI. Trimming cost V 0 bases and J 0 bases; bases outside gene matches: 5. The CDR3 has 16 residues. The CDR3 reads CASSYSLGGNSYEQYF. The CDR3 DNA follows: TGTGCCAGCAGTTACTCATTGGGGGGGAACTCCTACGAGCAGTACTTC.

The V call is TRBV6-6, the J call TRBJ2-5, with a weak D call TRBD1 (6 bases). V lost 4 bases and J 2 bases, leaving 11 bases between the germline ends. CDR1 is MNHNY, CDR2 SVGAGI, per germline (reference sequence). This CDR3 comprises 14 residues. CDR3 DNA: TGTGCCAGCAGTTCATGGGGGACACAAGAGACCCAGTACTTC. It specifies CASSSWGTQETQYF.

This chain uses TRBV21-1 with TRBJ1-5; the D segment call TRBD1 is taken from the table without a DNA check. TRBV21-1 corresponds to a pseudogene. This CDR3 spans 18 amino acids. The CDR3 nucleotides read TGTGCCAGCAGAAAGAGGGGGGAACCGGGACAGCTCAATCAGCCCCAGCATTTT. Amino acid sequence: CASRKRGEPGQLNQPQHF.

This clonotype was counted a few times. The V gene is TRBV7-2, the J gene TRBJ2-5, with TRBD1 as a possible D gene (6 bases). Trimming took 3 bases from V and 2 from J, leaving 10 bases between them. The CDR3 totals 14 residues. Germline V gives CDR1 SGHTA, CDR2 FQGNSA. The CDR3 loop reads CASSFPTGQETQYF. The CDR3 DNA sequence: TGTGCCAGCAGCTTTCCAACAGGGCAAGAGACCCAGTACTTC.

This clonotype showed up just a few times. The chain combines TRBV12-3 or TRBV12-4 with TRBJ2-1; D may be TRBD1 (6 bases). The CDR3 extends over 16 amino acids. Trimming removed 5 bases at V and 4 bases at J, with 18 bases between. The CDR3 reads CASSPLTGRGYNEQFF. The DNA for the CDR3 is TGTGCCAGCAGTCCTTTGACAGGTCGGGGATACAATGAGCAGTTCTTC.

This clonotype turned up a few times. This chain links TRBV2 with TRBJ2-1; D is perhaps TRBD1 or TRBD2 (5 bases each). This CDR3 is built from 14 residues. From germline, CDR1 is SNHLY and CDR2 FYNNEI. The V and J ends lost 5 bases and 5 bases respectively, with 13 bases between them. CDR3 loop: CASSWDRANNEQFF. The CDR3, as DNA: TGTGCCAGCAGTTGGGACCGGGCAAACAATGAGCAGTTCTTC.

The chain has TRBV5-1 and TRBJ1-1; TRBD1 matches at 9 bases. This CDR3 has 14 amino acids. The junction had 5 bases not matched to a gene; V was cut back by 2 bases and J by 6 bases. Per germline, CDR1 SGHRS and CDR2 YFSETQ. CDR3 sequence (DNA): TGCGCCAGCAGCTTACAGGGGGCCGGGGCTGAAGCTTTCTTT. This translates into CASSLQGAGAEAFF.

This clonotype came up many times. The gene calls are TRBV12-3 or TRBV12-4 and TRBJ2-5; D unclear. V lost 3 bases, J lost 1 base, and 6 bases lay in between. The CDR3 has 13 amino acids. The CDR3 nucleotides are TGTGCCAGCAGTTTTGGTCCCCAAGAGACCCAGTACTTC. Translated, it gives CASSFGPQETQYF.

This clonotype occurred a few times. This sequence joins TRBV7-8 and TRBJ2-5, with D uncertain. The CDR3 has 14 residues. V was trimmed by 8 bases and J by 0 bases, leaving 13 bases between them. The germline gives CDR1 SGHVS, CDR2 FQNEAQ. CDR3 DNA: TGTGCCAGCGTCCTATTCGGGTACCAAGAGACCCAGTACTTC. It translates to CASVLFGYQETQYF.

This clonotype appeared a few times. The V call is TRBV7-2, the J call TRBJ2-3; D is perhaps TRBD1 or TRBD2 (5 bases each). The CDR3 runs to 15 residues. V lost 2 bases, J lost 4 bases, and 13 bases lay in between. CDR1 is SGHTA and CDR2 is FQGNSA in the germline V gene. The CDR3 sequence is CASSLTGGTADTQYF. For the CDR3, the DNA is TGTGCCAGCAGCTTAACAGGAGGAACCGCAGATACGCAGTATTTT.

This clonotype has ten or more counts. The gene calls are TRBV29-1 and TRBJ2-7; TRBD1 matches 9 bases. The CDR3 totals 13 residues. Germline CDR1 and CDR2: SQVTM and ANQGSEA. J gave up 5 bases and V 4 bases, and 6 bases lay outside the gene matches. In DNA, the CDR3 is TGCAGCGTTGCTGGACAGGGGACCAACGAGCAGTACTTC. Amino acid sequence: CSVAGQGTNEQYF.

CDR3 region: CASSPWDINNEQFF. CDR3 nucleotide sequence: TGCGCCAGCAGCCCCTGGGACATTAACAATGAGCAGTTCTTC. The J gene is TRBJ2-1, the V gene TRBV5-1; D may be TRBD1 (6 bases). This CDR3 contains 14 residues. The V gene lost 4 bases and the J gene lost 5 bases, with 13 bases spanning the gap. Germline V CDR1 and CDR2: SGHRS, YFSETQ.

This chain uses TRBV7-3 with TRBJ2-1; TRBD2 matches 8 bases. The J call is uncertain, as TRBJ2-7 better fits the DNA end. The V gene's germline CDR1 is SGHTA and CDR2 FQGTGA. CDR3 size: 17 residues. This CDR3 is CASSLGPERGRYNEQYF. The CDR3 nucleotides are TGTGCCAGCAGCTTAGGACCTGAGCGGGGGAGGTACAATGAGCAGTACTTC.

The sample holds a few counts of this clonotype. V is TRBV21-1 and J is TRBJ1-4; the table names TRBD1, a call not compared with the DNA. TRBV21-1 is designated a pseudogene. CDR3 length: 17 amino acids. The CDR3 here is CASSKVTRRGRGEKLFF. CDR3 DNA: TGTGCCAGCAGCAAAGTAACAAGGAGGGGGCGCGGTGAAAAACTGTTTTTT.

This clonotype turned up a few times. This sequence joins TRBV6-6 and TRBJ1-1, with D unclear. This CDR3 has 13 residues. V lost 2 bases to trimming and J lost 4 bases, with 8 bases between them. CDR1 and CDR2 (germline): MNHNY, SVGAGI (reference sequence). CDR3 in amino acids: CASSYNLFTEAFF. CDR3 DNA sequence: TGTGCCAGCAGTTACAACCTGTTCACTGAAGCTTTCTTT.

This chain joins TRBV2 and TRBJ1-3; D uncertain. V was cut by 4 bases and J by 0 bases, with 7 bases left in between. Per germline, CDR1 SNHLY and CDR2 FYNNEI. The CDR3 runs to 14 residues. Written as DNA, the CDR3 is TGTGCCAGCAGTGGGGCAGGCTCTGGAAACACCATATATTTT. It translates to CASSGAGSGNTIYF.

The rearrangement links TRBV20-1 to TRBJ2-7; 8 bases map to TRBD1. The V and J ends lost 0 bases and 6 bases, in that order; junction bases with no gene match: 10. The CDR3 contains 15 residues. The germline gives CDR1 DFQATT, CDR2 SNEGSKA (reference sequence). The DNA for the CDR3 is TGCAGTGCTAGAGACAGACAGGGGTGGGGGTCCGAGCAGTACTTC. It codes for CSARDRQGWGSEQYF.

The CDR3 coding sequence is TGTGCCAGCAGCCAAGAGGGGGACCATTCCTACAATGAGCAGTTCTTC. Translated, it gives CASSQEGDHSYNEQFF. This rearrangement joins TRBV14 to TRBJ2-1, with D perhaps being TRBD1 or TRBD2 (5 bases each). There are 16 residues in the CDR3. V dropped 0 bases and J dropped 1 base, with 10 bases sitting between them. CDR1 is SGHDN and CDR2 is FVKESK in the germline V gene.

Note on this clonotype: A junction boundary mismatches the germline segment, possibly from a read error. This chain joins TRBV9 and TRBJ2-1; D may match TRBD1 or TRBD2 (6 bases each). Germline CDR1 SGDLS, CDR2 YYNGEE. This CDR3 spans 9 amino acids. The chain's CDR3 is CAGSGGGFF. The CDR3 DNA reads as TGTGCCGGCAGCGGAGGGGGGTTCTTC.

CDR3 loop: CASSEKGQGGKLGYSAYSNQPQHF. The CDR3 DNA sequence: TGTGCCAGCAGCGAGAAAGGACAGGGAGGGAAACTTGGTTATAGCGCTTATAGCAATCAGCCCCAGCATTTT. The V and J genes are TRBV2 and TRBJ1-5, with 8 bases identical to TRBD1. The V and J ends lost 6 bases and 0 bases, in that order; junction bases with no gene match: 31. CDR1 SNHLY and CDR2 FYNNEI come from the germline V gene. The CDR3 length is 24 residues.